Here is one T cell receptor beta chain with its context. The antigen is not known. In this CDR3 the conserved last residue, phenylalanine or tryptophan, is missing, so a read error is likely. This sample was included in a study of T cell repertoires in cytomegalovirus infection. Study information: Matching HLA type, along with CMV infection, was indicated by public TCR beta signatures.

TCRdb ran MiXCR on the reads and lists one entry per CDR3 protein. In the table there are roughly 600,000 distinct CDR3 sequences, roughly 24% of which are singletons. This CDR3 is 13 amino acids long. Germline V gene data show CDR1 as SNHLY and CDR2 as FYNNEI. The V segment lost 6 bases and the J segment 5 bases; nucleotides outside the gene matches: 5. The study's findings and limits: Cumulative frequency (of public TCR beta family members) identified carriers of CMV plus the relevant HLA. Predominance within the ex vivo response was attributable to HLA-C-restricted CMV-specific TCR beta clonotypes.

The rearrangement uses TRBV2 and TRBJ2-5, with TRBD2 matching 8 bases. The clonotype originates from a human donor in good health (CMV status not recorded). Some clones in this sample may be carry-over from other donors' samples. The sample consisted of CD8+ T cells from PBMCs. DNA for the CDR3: TGTGCCAGCAGCTGGCGGGGGGATGAGACCCAGTACTCC. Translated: CASSWRGDETQYS.